This T cell receptor beta chain was recorded in a study of cytomegalovirus exposure and HLA in healthy donors. The PCR made use of 60 Vbeta and 13 Jbeta primers. The method was immunoSEQ multiplex PCR; TCRdb's version includes in-frame clones alone and lacks a portion of them. The sample yields some 130,000 clones, of which the top ten take up roughly 1.5%. General observations from the study: Associated with cytomegalovirus, according to the listing, were around 170 TCR beta chains. The later analysis indicated that the majority of CMV-associated TCR beta chains appeared HLA-restricted. The authors judged a highly shared variant cluster likely a sequencing artifact. Specific recognition of CMV antigens was confirmed in vitro for a few chains (all CMV-associated).

CDR1 is MNHNS, CDR2 SASEGT, per germline. V was pared by 2 bases and J by 5 bases, with 12 bases between. This CDR3 contains 14 residues. Note on this clone: The antigen is not known.

Sequences were obtained from PBMCs. The source is a woman in her thirties or forties in good health and CMV-seronegative. The rearrangement links TRBV6-1 to TRBJ1-2; D possibly corresponds to TRBD1 (5 bases). The chain's CDR3 is CASSEQRGEYGYTF. CDR3 DNA: TGTGCCAGCAGTGAACAGCGGGGGGAGTATGGCTACACCTTC.